This section outlines one TCR beta chain sequence together with its context. It has no known antigen specificity. Base-call qualities are not available, and no considerably larger clone is one nucleotide away. This record comes from a study of cytomegalovirus exposure and HLA in healthy donors (dated by TCRdb to about 2017). Broadly, across the study: A later analysis indicated that the 95 to 150 validation repertoires were generated on the platform also employed for the roughly 730 repertoires of the first cohort. The study combined high-throughput TCR immunosequencing, statistical association of individual TCRs with disease status, and machine learning to predict cytomegalovirus infection status. A separate validation cohort of roughly 110 different subjects was used in addition to the roughly 700-subject first cohort. The study aimed to test whether signatures of past pathogen exposure could be identified by cataloging public T cell receptors. The research as a whole found: While some public TCRs were present in many individuals, most TCR sequences turned up only very rarely across donors. The authors suggested that the approach could potentially be extended to other disease states and immunological phenotypes. A total of roughly 160 TCR beta chains were listed by the study as associated with cytomegalovirus. A later analysis lacked HLA typing for the validation cohort, so it scored co-occurrence in that cohort across all 110 or so repertoires. In both the original and validation cohorts, the classifier was reported to diagnose cytomegalovirus status with high specificity and sensitivity. Subsequent analysis determined that TCRs grouped into clusters in the first cohort also showed a tendency toward co-occurrence across the 120 validation repertoires, and approximately 93% of cluster scores exceeded 0. In vitro tests confirmed that a few of the cytomegalovirus-associated TCR beta chains recognize cytomegalovirus antigens.

Libraries were prepared through the immunoSEQ multiplex PCR assay. In the paper's pipeline: A statistical classification framework was built to diagnose cytomegalovirus status from the catalog of TCR beta chain sequences. TCRdb obtained this table from immuneACCESS and retained in-frame rearrangements with V and J assigned. These tables miss some clones; where compared with another copy, unresolved V genes account for less than half of the shortfall, and the remainder is unexplained. V and J calls and clone size are copied from that table; D and trimming were computed from the DNA. In this sample the table shows about 200,000 clones, around 80% of which occur a single time. Of the sample, around 1.3% falls within the top ten clones. Separate from the roughly 630-subject first cohort, the validation cohort of 90 to 150 subjects was the group to which the donors belonged. The clonotype was recovered from a woman aged 25 to 39 in good health and CMV-seronegative. What was sequenced was PBMCs.

The sequenced DNA: TGCGCCAGCAGCTGGCGACAGAGCTCCTACAATGAGCAGTTCTTC. This sequence encodes CASSWRQSSYNEQFF. The rearranged segments are TRBV5-1 and TRBJ2-1; the best D guess is TRBD1, with 5 bases matching. At the junction V is shortened by 3 bases and J by 0 bases, with 10 bases in between. Reading from cysteine to phenylalanine, the CDR3 counts 15 amino acids. Kept here is only the CDR3 DNA, which spans 45 bases and is read in frame from base 1. CDR1 is given as SGHRS and CDR2 as YFSETQ, both from the germline V gene.